This T cell receptor beta chain was obtained from a study of blood T cell repertoires in COVID-19. Enrolled through a virtual design, the participants were between roughly 18 and 95 years of age and came from some 25 US areas. This clone was observed once. Only in-frame clones appear in the TCRdb table, and some are missing; sequencing was by immunoSEQ multiplex PCR. The sample shows hundreds of thousands of clones, about nine tenths of them seen only once. The clonotype was recovered from a man in his fifties who had been exposed to COVID-19. Sequencing was carried out using PBMCs or T cells enriched from blood (not recorded which).

The CDR3 spells CASSLEIAGDTDTQYF. The CDR3 bases are TGCGCCAGCAGCTTGGAGATAGCGGGGGACACAGATACGCAGTATTTT. V is TRBV5-1 and J is TRBJ2-3; 9 bases agree with TRBD2. Germline values: CDR1 SGHRS, CDR2 YFSETQ. V trimming: 0 bases; J trimming: 2 bases; junction bases outside the gene matches: 4. The CDR3 spans 16 residues.